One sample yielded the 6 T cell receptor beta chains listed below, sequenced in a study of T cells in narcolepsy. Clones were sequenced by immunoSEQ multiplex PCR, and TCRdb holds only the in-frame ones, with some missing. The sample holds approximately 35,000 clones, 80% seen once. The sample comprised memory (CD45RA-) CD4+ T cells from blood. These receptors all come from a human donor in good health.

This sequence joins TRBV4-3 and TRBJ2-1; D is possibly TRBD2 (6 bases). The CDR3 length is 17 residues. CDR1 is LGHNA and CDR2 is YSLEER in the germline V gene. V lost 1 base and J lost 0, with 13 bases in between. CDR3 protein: CASSQGSGGDSYNEQFF. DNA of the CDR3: TGCGCCAGCAGCCAAGGATCCGGCGGGGACTCCTACAATGAGCAGTTCTTC.

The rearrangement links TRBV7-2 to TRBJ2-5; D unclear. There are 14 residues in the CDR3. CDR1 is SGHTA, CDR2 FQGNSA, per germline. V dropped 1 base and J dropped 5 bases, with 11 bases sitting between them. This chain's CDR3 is CASSLDTPKETQYF. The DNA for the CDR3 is TGTGCCAGCAGCTTAGACACGCCCAAGGAGACCCAGTACTTC.

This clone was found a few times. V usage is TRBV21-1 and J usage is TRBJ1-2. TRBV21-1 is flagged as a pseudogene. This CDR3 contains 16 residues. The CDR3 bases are TGTGCCAGCAGCAAAGCGGCTTTGGATTCTTTATATGGCTACACCTTC. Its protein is CASSKAALDSLYGYTF.

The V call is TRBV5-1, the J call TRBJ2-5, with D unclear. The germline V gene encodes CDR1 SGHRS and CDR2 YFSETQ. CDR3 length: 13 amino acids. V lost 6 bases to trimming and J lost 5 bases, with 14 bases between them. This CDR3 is CASNRTPRETQYF. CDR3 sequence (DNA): TGCGCCAGCAACCGCACACCCAGGGAGACCCAGTACTTC.

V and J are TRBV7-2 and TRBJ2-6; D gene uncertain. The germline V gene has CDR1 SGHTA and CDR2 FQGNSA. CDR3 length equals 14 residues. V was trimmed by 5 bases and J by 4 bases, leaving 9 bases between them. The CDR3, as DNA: TGTGCCAGCAGCCCTCCGCGGGGGGCCAACGTCCTGACTTTC. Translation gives CASSPPRGANVLTF.

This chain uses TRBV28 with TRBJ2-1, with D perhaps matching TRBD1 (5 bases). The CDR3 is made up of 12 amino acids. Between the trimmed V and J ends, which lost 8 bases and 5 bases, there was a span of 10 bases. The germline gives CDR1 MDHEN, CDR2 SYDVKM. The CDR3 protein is CASQGSHNEQFF. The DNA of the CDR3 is TGTGCCAGCCAGGGATCCCACAATGAGCAGTTCTTC.